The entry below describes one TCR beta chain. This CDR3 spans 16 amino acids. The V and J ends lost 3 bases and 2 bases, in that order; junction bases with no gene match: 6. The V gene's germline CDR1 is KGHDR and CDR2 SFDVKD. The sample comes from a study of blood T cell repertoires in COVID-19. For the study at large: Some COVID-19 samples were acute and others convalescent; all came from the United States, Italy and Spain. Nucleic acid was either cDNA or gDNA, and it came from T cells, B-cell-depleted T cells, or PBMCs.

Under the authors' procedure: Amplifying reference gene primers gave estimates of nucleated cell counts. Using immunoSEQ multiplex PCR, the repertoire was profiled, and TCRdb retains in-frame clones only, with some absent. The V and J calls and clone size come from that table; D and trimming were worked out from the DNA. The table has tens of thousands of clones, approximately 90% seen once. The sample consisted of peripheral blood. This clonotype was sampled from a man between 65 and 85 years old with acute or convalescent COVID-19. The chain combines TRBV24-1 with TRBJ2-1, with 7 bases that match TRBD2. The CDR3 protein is CATSDPSGATYNEQFF. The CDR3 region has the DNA TGTGCCACCAGTGATCCTAGCGGTGCGACCTACAATGAGCAGTTCTTC.